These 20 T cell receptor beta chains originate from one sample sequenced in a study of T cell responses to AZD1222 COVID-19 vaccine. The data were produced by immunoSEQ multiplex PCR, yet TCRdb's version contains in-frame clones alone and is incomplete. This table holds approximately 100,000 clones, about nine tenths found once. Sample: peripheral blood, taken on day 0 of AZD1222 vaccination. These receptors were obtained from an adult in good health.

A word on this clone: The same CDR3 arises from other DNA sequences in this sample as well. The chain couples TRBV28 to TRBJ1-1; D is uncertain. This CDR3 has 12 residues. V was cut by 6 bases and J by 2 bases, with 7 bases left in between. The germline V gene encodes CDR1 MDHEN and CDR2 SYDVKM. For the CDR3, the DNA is TGTGCCAGCAGCGTACGTAACACTGAAGCTTTCTTT. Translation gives CASSVRNTEAFF.

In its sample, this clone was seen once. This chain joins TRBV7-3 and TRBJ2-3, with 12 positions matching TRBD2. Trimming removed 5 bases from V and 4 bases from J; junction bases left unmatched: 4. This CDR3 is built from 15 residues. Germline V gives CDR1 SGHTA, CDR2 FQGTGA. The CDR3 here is CASSQTSGGPDTQYF. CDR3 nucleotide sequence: TGTGCCAGCAGCCAGACTAGCGGGGGACCAGATACGCAGTATTTT.

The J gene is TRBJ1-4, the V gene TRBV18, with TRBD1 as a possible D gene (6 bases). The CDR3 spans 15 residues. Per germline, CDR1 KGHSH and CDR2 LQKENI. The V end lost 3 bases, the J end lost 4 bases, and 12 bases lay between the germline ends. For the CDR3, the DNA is TGTGCCAGCTCACCCAGGTTCAGGGGTAATGAAAAACTGTTTTTT. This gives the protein CASSPRFRGNEKLFF.

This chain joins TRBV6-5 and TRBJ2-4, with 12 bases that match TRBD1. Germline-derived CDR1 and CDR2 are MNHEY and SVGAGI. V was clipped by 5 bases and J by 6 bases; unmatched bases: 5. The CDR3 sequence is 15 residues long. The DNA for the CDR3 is TGTGCCAGCAGTCACCGGGACAGGGGGCGAAACATTCAGTACTTC. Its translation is CASSHRDRGRNIQYF.

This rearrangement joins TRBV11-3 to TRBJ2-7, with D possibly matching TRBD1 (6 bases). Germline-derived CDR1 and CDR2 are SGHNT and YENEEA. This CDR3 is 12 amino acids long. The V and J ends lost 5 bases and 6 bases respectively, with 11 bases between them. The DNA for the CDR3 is TGTGCCAGCAGCGGGGGCGTAGGCGAGCAGTACTTC. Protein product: CASSGGVGEQYF.

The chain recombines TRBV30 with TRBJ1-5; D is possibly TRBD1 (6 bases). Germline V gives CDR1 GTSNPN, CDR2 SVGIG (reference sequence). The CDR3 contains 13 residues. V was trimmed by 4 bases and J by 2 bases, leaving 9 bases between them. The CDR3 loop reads CAWTRGGNQPQHF. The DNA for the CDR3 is TGTGCCTGGACCAGGGGAGGCAATCAGCCCCAGCATTTT.

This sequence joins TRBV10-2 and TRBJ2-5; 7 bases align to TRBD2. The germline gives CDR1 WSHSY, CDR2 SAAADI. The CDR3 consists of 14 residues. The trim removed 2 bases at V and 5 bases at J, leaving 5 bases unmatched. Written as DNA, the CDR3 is TGCGCCAGCAGTGAGACGGGAGGCGGGGAGACCCAGTACTTC. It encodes CASSETGGGETQYF.

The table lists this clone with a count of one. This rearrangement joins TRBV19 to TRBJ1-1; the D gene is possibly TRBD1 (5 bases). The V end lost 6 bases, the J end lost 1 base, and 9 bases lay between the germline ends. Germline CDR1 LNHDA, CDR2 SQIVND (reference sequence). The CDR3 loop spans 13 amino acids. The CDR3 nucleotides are TGTGCCAGTAGGGACGGGGGGAACACTGAAGCTTTCTTT. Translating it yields CASRDGGNTEAFF. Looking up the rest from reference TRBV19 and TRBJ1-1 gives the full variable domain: DGGITQSPKYLFRKEGQNVTLSCEQNLNHDAMYWYRQDPGQGLRLIYYSQIVNDFQKGDIAEGYSVSREKKESFPLTVTSAQKNPTAFYLCASRDGGNTEAFFGQGTRLTVV.

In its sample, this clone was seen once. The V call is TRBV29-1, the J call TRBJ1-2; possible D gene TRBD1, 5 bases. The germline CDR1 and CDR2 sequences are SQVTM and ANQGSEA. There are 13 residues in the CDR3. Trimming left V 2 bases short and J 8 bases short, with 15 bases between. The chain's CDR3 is CSVEKTGYYGYTF. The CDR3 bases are TGCAGCGTTGAAAAAACAGGTTATTACGGCTACACCTTC.

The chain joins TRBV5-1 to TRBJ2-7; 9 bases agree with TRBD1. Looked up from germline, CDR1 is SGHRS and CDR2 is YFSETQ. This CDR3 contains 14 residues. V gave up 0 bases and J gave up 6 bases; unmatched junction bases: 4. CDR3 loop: CASSLDRGLGEQYF. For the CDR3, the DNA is TGCGCCAGCAGCTTGGACAGGGGGCTGGGCGAGCAGTACTTC.

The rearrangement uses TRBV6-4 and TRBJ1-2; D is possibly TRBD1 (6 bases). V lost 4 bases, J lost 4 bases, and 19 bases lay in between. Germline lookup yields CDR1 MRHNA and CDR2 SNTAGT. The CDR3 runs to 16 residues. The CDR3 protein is CASSVGYGRGAYGYTF. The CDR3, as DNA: TGTGCCAGCAGTGTAGGTTATGGCAGGGGTGCCTATGGCTACACCTTC.

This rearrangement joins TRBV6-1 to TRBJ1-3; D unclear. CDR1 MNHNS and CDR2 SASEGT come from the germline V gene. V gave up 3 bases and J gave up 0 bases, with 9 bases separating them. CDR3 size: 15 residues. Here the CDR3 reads CASSDATLSGNTIYF. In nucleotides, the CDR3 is TGTGCCAGCAGTGACGCCACGCTCTCTGGAAACACCATATATTTT.

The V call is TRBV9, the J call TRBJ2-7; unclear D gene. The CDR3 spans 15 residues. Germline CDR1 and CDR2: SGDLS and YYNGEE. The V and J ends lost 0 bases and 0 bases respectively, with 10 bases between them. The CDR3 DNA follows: TGTGCCAGCAGCGTAGAGGACGGCAACTCCTACGAGCAGTACTTC. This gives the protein CASSVEDGNSYEQYF.

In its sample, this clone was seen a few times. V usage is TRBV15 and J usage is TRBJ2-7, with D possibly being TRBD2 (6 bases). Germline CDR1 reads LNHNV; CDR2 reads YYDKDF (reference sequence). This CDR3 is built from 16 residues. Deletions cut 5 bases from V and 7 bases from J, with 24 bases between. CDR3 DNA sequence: TGTGCCACCAGCCCTCCTGGACTCGGATCTGGAGGGGAGCAGTACTTC. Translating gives CATSPPGLGSGGEQYF. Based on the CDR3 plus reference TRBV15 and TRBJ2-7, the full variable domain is DAMVIQNPRYQVTQFGKPVTLSCSQTLNHNVMYWYQQKSSQAPKLLFHYYDKDFNNEADTPDNFQSRRPNTSFCFLDIRSPGLGDTAMYLCATSPPGLGSGGEQYFGPGTRLTVT.

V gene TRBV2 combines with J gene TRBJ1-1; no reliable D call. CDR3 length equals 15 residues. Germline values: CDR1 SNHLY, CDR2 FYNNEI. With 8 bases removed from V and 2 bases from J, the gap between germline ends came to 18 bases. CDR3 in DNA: TGTGCCAGCGGTACCCCCCAGGCGACTAACACTGAAGCTTTCTTT. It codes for CASGTPQATNTEAFF.

CDR3 bases: TGTGCCAGCAGCCTACCCCGGGACAGGGGTGTCACCGGGGAGCTGTTTTTT. This translates into CASSLPRDRGVTGELFF. The V gene is TRBV13, the J gene TRBJ2-2; TRBD1 aligns across 10 bases. Germline CDR1 is PRHDT and CDR2 is FYEKMQ (reference sequence). V shed 5 bases, J shed 4 bases, and the junction held 10 bases outside the gene matches. This CDR3 spans 17 amino acids.

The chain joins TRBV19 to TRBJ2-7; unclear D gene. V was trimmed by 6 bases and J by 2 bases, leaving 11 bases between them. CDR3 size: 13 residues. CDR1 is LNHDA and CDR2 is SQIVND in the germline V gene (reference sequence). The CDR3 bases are TGTGCCAGTAGACAGTCAGATACCTACGAGCAGTACTTC. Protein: CASRQSDTYEQYF. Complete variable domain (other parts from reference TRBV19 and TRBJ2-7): DGGITQSPKYLFRKEGQNVTLSCEQNLNHDAMYWYRQDPGQGLRLIYYSQIVNDFQKGDIAEGYSVSREKKESFPLTVTSAQKNPTAFYLCASRQSDTYEQYFGPGTRLTVT.

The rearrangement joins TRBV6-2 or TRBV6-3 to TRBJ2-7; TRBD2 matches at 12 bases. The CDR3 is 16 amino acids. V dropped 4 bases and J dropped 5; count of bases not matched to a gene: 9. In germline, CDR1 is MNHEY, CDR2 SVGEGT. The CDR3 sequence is CASSSPLLAGGHEQYF. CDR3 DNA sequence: TGTGCCAGCAGTTCCCCCCTTCTAGCGGGGGGGCACGAGCAGTACTTC.

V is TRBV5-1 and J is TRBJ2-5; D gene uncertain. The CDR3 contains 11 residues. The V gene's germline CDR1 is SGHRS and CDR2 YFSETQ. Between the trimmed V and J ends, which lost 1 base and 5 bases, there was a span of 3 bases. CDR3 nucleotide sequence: TGCGCCAGCAGCTTGAAGGAGACCCAGTACTTC. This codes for CASSLKETQYF.

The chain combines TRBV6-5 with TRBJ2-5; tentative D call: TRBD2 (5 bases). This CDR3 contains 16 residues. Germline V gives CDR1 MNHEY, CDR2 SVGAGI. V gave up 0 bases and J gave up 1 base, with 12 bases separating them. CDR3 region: CASSYSELDLQETQYF. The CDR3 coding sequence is TGTGCCAGCAGTTACTCAGAACTAGACCTCCAAGAGACCCAGTACTTC.